Described below is a single TCR beta chain sequence and its context. This sample was taken from a study of blood T cell repertoires in COVID-19. In the study's own analysis: Amplifying reference gene primers gave estimates of nucleated cell counts. Assay used: immunoSEQ multiplex PCR; TCRdb lists only in-frame clones, some missing. That table is the source of V, J and clone size, and D and trimming were worked out from the DNA. This table has fewer than 250,000 clones, about 87% appearing once. The ends lost 3 bases at V and 4 bases at J; junction bases unmatched: 8. The CDR3 length is 15 residues. CDR1 is LNHDA, CDR2 SQIVND, per germline (reference sequence).

This receptor was taken from a man between 65 and 85 years old with acute or convalescent COVID-19. The sequenced sample was peripheral blood. The rearrangement uses TRBV19 and TRBJ1-2; TRBD1 matches 7 bases. The CDR3 DNA is TGTGCCAGTAGTATCCAGAGCAGGGGGGTCTATGGCTACACCTTC. This gives the protein CASSIQSRGVYGYTF.